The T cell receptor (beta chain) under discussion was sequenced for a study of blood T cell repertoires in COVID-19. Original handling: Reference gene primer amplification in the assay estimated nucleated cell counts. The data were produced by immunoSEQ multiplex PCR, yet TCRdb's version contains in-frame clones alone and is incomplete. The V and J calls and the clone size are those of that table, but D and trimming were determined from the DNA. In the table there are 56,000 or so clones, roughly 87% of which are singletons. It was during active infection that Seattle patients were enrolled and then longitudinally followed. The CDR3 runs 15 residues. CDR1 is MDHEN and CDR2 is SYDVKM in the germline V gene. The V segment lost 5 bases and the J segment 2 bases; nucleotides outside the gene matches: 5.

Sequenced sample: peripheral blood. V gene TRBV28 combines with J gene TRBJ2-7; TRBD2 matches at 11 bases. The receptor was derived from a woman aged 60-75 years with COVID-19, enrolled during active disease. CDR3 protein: CASSAGTSGAYEQYF. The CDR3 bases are TGTGCCAGCAGTGCCGGGACTAGCGGAGCCTACGAGCAGTACTTC.